The present T cell receptor (beta chain) was sequenced within a study of OX40 agonist ivuxolimab in advanced cancers. Study in general: Three partial responders included one hepatocellular carcinoma patient and two cutaneous melanoma patients.

Germline V gene sequence: CDR1 SGHRS, CDR2 YFSETQ. This CDR3 spans 13 amino acids. Trimming removed 3 bases from V and 3 bases from J, with 6 bases in between. Repertoires were generated with immunoSEQ multiplex PCR, while TCRdb's copy carries only in-frame clones and drops some. The sample shows 55,000 to 75,000 clones, 86% of them seen only once. General observations from the study: At 0.1 to 3.0 mg/kg and by week 6, clonal expansion occurred in CD4+ and CD8+ blood T cells.

Concerning this clone itself: Its antigen is as yet unknown.

The rearrangement joins TRBV5-1 to TRBJ1-4; D is ambiguous. The sequence was collected from an adult with an advanced solid tumor such as melanoma, head and neck, liver or kidney cancer. Sample: CD4+ or CD8+ T cells sorted from blood, taken in a trial of the OX40 agonist ivuxolimab. The CDR3 bases are TGCGCCAGCAGCTCAGCTGCTAATGAAAAACTGTTTTTT. Its protein is CASSSAANEKLFF.